Presented here are 6 T cell receptor beta chains from one specimen sequenced in a study of blood T cell repertoires in COVID-19. Sequencing used immunoSEQ multiplex PCR; TCRdb keeps in-frame clones, though not all of them. Among 150,000 to 170,000 clones listed, around 79% were seen once. Sequencing was performed on peripheral blood. All receptors come from an elderly man with acute or convalescent COVID-19.

This chain joins TRBV9 and TRBJ1-1, with D tentatively TRBD1 (5 bases). This CDR3 contains 14 residues. Germline V gene data show CDR1 as SGDLS and CDR2 as YYNGEE. Trimming stripped 4 bases from V and 7 bases from J, with 17 bases between. CDR3 coding DNA: TGTGCCAGCAGCCCCCAAGTGGGGGGTTTTGAAGCTTTCTTT. It translates to CASSPQVGGFEAFF.

CDR3 in DNA: TGTGCCAGCAGCTTGGGGGGTAGCGGGGAAGAGACCCAGTACTTC. It encodes CASSLGGSGEETQYF. The J gene is TRBJ2-5, the V gene TRBV5-4, with TRBD2 identical over 8 bases. The V gene end was trimmed by 0 bases and the J gene end by 3 bases; junction bases not matched to a gene: 4. CDR3 size: 15 residues. In germline, CDR1 is SGHNT, CDR2 YYREEE (reference sequence).

The chain carries TRBV2 and TRBJ2-7, with D maybe TRBD2 (6 bases). The length of the CDR3 is 16 residues. CDR1 is SNHLY and CDR2 is FYNNEI in the germline V gene. V lost 9 bases, J lost 2 bases, and 23 bases lay in between. As DNA, the CDR3 is TGTGCCAGTGGGGCGGGGCCATCGCGGACTACCTACGAGCAGTACTTC. It is translated as CASGAGPSRTTYEQYF.

This rearrangement joins TRBV2 to TRBJ1-2; the match to TRBD1 covers 10 bases. Trimming removed 1 base from V and 5 bases from J; junction bases left unmatched: 4. CDR3 length: 15 amino acids. Germline CDR1 SNHLY, CDR2 FYNNEI. The CDR3 region is CASSEETGGWYGYTF. The CDR3 DNA reads as TGTGCCAGCAGTGAAGAGACAGGGGGCTGGTATGGCTACACCTTC.

V and J are TRBV10-3 and TRBJ1-1; perhaps TRBD1 as D (5 bases). The CDR3 spans 14 residues. V lost 2 bases, J lost 0 bases, and 7 bases lay in between. CDR1 and CDR2 from the germline V gene are ENHRY and SYGVKD. The CDR3 DNA sequence: TGTGCCATCAGTGAGGGGGCGGTGAACACTGAAGCTTTCTTT. It encodes CAISEGAVNTEAFF.

The chain links TRBV5-6 to TRBJ1-2, with D perhaps TRBD1 (5 bases). This CDR3 region has 15 residues. The V gene lost 3 bases and the J gene lost 2 bases, with 14 bases spanning the gap. The germline gives CDR1 SGHDT, CDR2 YYEEEE. In DNA, the CDR3 is TGTGCCAGCAGCTCCCGGGACTTAGGGAACTATGGCTACACCTTC. Protein: CASSSRDLGNYGYTF.